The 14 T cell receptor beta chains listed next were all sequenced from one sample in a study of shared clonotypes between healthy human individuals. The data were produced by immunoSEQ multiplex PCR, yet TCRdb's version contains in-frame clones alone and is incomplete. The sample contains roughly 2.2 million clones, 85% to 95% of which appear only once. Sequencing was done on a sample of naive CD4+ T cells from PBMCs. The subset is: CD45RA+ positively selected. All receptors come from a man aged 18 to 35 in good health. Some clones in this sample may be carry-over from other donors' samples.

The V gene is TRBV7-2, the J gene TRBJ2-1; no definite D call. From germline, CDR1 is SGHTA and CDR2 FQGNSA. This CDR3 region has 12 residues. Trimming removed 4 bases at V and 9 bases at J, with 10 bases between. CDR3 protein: CASSYYYGEQFF. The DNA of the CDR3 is TGTGCCAGCAGCTACTATTACGGTGAGCAGTTCTTC.

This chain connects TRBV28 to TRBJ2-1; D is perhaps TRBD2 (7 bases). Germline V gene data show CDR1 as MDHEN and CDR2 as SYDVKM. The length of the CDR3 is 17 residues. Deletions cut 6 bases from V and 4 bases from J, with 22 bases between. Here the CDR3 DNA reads TGTGCCAGCAGCGAAAGGGGGGGATCATCCCTTTACAATGAGCAGTTCTTC. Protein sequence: CASSERGGSSLYNEQFF.

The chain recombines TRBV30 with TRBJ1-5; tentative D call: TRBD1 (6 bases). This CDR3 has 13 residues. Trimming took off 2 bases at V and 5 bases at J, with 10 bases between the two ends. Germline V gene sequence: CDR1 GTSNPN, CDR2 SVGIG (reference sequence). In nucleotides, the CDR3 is TGTGCCTGGAGTCGGGACAACGATCAGCCCCAGCATTTT. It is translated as CAWSRDNDQPQHF.

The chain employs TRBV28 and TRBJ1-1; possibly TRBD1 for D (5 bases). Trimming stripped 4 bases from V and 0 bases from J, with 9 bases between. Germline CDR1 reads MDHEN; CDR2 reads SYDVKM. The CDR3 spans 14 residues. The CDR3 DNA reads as TGTGCCAGCAGTTCCAAGGGGATGAACACTGAAGCTTTCTTT. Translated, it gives CASSSKGMNTEAFF.

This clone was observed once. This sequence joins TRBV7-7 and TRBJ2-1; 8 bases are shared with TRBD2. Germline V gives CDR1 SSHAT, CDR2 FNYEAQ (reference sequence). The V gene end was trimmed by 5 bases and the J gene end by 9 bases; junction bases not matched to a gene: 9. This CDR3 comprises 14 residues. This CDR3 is CASSLTTSGGEQFF. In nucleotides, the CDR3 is TGTGCCAGCAGCCTAACCACTAGCGGTGGTGAGCAGTTCTTC. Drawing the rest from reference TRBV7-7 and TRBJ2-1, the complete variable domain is GAGVSQSPRYKVTKRGQDVTLRCDPISSHATLYWYQQALGQGPEFLTYFNYEAQPDKSGLPSDRFSAERPEGSISTLTIQRTEQRDSAMYRCASSLTTSGGEQFFGPGTRLTVL.

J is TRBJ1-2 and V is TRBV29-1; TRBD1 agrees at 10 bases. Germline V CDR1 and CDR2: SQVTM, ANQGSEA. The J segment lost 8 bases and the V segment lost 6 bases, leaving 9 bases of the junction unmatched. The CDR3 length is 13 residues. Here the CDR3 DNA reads TGCAGCGTGGGACAGGGGACCCTTACAGGCTACACCTTC. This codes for CSVGQGTLTGYTF.

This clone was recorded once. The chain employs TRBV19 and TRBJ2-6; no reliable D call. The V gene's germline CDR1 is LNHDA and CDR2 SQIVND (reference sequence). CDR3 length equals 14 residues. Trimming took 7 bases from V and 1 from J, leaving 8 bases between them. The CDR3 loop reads CASKLTSGANVLTF. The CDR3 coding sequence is TGTGCCAGTAAACTTACTTCTGGGGCCAACGTCCTGACTTTC.

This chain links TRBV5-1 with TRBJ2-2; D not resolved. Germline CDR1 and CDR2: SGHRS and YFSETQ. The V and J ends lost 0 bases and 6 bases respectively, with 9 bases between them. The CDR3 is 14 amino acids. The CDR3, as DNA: TGCGCCAGCAGCTTGGTACCTTCCCCCGGGGAGCTGTTTTTT. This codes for CASSLVPSPGELFF. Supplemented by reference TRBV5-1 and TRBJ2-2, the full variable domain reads KAGVTQTPRYLIKTRGQQVTLSCSPISGHRSVSWYQQTPGQGLQFLFEYFSETQRNKGNFPGRFSGRQFSNSRSEMNVSTLELGDSALYLCASSLVPSPGELFFGEGSRLTVL.

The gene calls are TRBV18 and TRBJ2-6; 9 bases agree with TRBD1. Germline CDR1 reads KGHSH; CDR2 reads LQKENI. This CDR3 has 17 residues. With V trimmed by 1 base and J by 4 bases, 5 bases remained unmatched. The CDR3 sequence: CASSPRTGGPGANVLTF. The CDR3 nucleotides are TGTGCCAGCTCACCACGCACAGGGGGCCCGGGGGCCAACGTCCTGACTTTC. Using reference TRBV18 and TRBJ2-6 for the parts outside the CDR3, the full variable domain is NAGVMQNPRHLVRRRGQEARLRCSPMKGHSHVYWYRQLPEEGLKFMVYLQKENIIDESGMPKERFSAEFPKEGPSILRIQQVVRGDSAAYFCASSPRTGGPGANVLTFGAGSRLTVL.

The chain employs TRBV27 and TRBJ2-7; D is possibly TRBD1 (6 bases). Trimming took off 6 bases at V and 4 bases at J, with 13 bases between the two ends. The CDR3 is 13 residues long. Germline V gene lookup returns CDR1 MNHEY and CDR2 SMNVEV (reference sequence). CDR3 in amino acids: CASSPGQPYEQYF. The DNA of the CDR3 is TGTGCCAGCAGCCCAGGACAGCCATACGAGCAGTACTTC.

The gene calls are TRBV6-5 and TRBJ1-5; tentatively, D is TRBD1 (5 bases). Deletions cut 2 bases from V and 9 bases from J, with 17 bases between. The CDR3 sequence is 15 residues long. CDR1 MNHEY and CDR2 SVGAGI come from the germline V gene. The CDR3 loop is CASSYASRAFAPQHF. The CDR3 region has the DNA TGTGCCAGCAGTTACGCAAGCAGGGCGTTCGCGCCCCAGCATTTT.

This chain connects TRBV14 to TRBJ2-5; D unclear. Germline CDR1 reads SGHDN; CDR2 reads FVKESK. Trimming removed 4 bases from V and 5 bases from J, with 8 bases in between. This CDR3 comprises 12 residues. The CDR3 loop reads CASSLVRETQYF. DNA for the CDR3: TGTGCCAGCAGCCTGGTTCGGGAGACCCAGTACTTC.

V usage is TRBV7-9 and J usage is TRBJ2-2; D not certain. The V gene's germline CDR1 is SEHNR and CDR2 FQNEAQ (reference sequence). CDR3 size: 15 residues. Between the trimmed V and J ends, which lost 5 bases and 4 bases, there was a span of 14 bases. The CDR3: CASSAGYLGTGELFF. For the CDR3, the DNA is TGTGCCAGCAGCGCTGGATATCTGGGCACCGGGGAGCTGTTTTTT.

As DNA, the CDR3 is TGTGCCAGCAGCCGACGAGGGGGTAGCGGCAATGAGCAGTTCTTC. Translation gives CASSRRGGSGNEQFF. The V gene is TRBV14, the J gene TRBJ2-1; D may match TRBD1 or TRBD2 (6 bases each). This CDR3 is built from 15 residues. V was cut by 4 bases and J by 6 bases, with 16 bases left in between. Germline CDR1 SGHDN, CDR2 FVKESK.